Given below is one T cell receptor (beta chain) in context. Its target is unknown. Replicate sorted-subset PCRs were loaded with about 0.2 ug DNA, 31,000 or so T cell genomes. Clones were read by immunoSEQ multiplex PCR, and TCRdb kept only the in-frame ones, dropping some. The sample shows about 2 million clones, roughly 95% of them seen only once. The data are from a study of shared clonotypes between healthy human individuals. Regarding the study as a whole: With few donors, the genetic and exposure-history diversity represented was limited.

Germline V gene data show CDR1 as SGHRS and CDR2 as YFSETQ. Trimming shortened V by 4 bases and J by 8 bases, and 21 bases separated the two germline ends. This CDR3 has 16 amino acids. The TCR sequence derives from a young man in good health. The chain links TRBV5-1 to TRBJ1-4; tentatively, D is TRBD1 (5 bases). Sequenced input: naive CD4+ T cells sorted from blood. Subset denoted: CD45RA+ positively selected. As DNA, the CDR3 is TGCGCCAGCAGCCACGGGACGGCCCAAGTCGGGGAAAAACTGTTTTTT. It specifies CASSHGTAQVGEKLFF.